These T cell receptor beta chains were read from a single sample in a study of CD8 T cells in ankylosing spondylitis. TCRdb ran MiXCR on the 5' RACE reads and lists one entry per CDR3 protein. The repertoire holds under 450,000 distinct CDR3 sequences, with 15% to 20% as singletons. Sequencing was carried out using blood, either unsorted or a sorted T cell fraction (not recorded which). These receptors all stem from a male donor with ankylosing spondylitis. Each CDR3 is given with its conserved first and last residue. The order of the fields is CDR3 DNA, CDR3 protein, J gene, clone size, V gene, D gene. A D gene is named only where the DNA matches it firmly. Only some rows state a clone size, as once, few, many or a class for expanded clones.

TGTGCCAGCAGTCCTAGCGGGAGTCTCGAGCAGTACTTC	CASSPSGSLEQYF	TRBJ2-7	few	TRBV28	TRBD2
TGTGCCAGCAGCTACTGGCGGGACACAGATACGCAGTATTTT	CASSYWRDTDTQYF	TRBJ2-3	once	TRBV7-9	.
TGTGCCACCAGCAGAGTCGGTACAGGGGCGAATACCTACGAGCAGTACTTC	CATSRVGTGANTYEQYF	TRBJ2-7	.	TRBV15	TRBD1
TGTGCCAGCAGTTTACCGCCGGGAACTGAAGCTTTCTTT	CASSLPPGTEAFF	TRBJ1-1	many	TRBV12-3/TRBV12-4	.
TGTGCCAGCAGCCAATCGGGTTCGGGGGACAATGAGCAGTTCTTC	CASSQSGSGDNEQFF	TRBJ2-1	many	TRBV16	.
TGCGCCAGCAGCCAAGTGTCGGGCGGGGTGAACCAAGAGACCCAGTACTTC	CASSQVSGGVNQETQYF	TRBJ2-5	.	TRBV4-1	.
TGCAGTGCTGTAACAGGGTTTAGCGGGGGCAATGAGCAGTTCTTC	CSAVTGFSGGNEQFF	TRBJ2-1	.	TRBV20-1	TRBD2
TGCGCCAGCAGCCAAGGACAGGGGCCCGGAGGATACGAGCAGTACTTC	CASSQGQGPGGYEQYF	TRBJ2-7	.	TRBV4-1	TRBD1
TGTGCCAGCAGTTACGCCCGGTCGCAGGGAACAAACTATGGCTACACCTTC	CASSYARSQGTNYGYTF	TRBJ1-2	few	TRBV6-5	.
TGTGCCAGCAGCCAGGCTTTACGCGGGGAGCTGTTTTTT	CASSQALRGELFF	TRBJ2-2	.	TRBV14	.
TGTGCCAGCAGCACTCTAGCGGGAATGGGTTACAATGAGCAGTTCTTC	CASSTLAGMGYNEQFF	TRBJ2-1	.	TRBV7-2	TRBD2
TGTGCCAGCAGCTTAGTCCCTATACAAGAGACCCAGTACTTC	CASSLVPIQETQYF	TRBJ2-5	.	TRBV7-2	.
TGTGCCAGCAGCGGGACAGGGGTAGGCACAGATACGCAGTATTTT	CASSGTGVGTDTQYF	TRBJ2-3	many	TRBV7-2	TRBD1
TGTGCCACCAGTGATCATGGACAGGGGCATCAGCCCCAGCATTTT	CATSDHGQGHQPQHF	TRBJ1-5	.	TRBV24-1	TRBD1
TGTGCCAGCAGCTTACTCCCTCCGGGACAGGGGGCCTACGAGCAGTACTTC	CASSLLPPGQGAYEQYF	TRBJ2-7	.	TRBV21-1	.
TGTGCCAGCAGCCAAGATCGCGTCCGGGCTGGCTACACCTTC	CASSQDRVRAGYTF	TRBJ1-2	many	TRBV3-1	.
TGTGCCAGCAGCCCACCCGGGACAGGAGATGAAAAACTGTTTTTT	CASSPPGTGDEKLFF	TRBJ1-4	many	TRBV27	TRBD1
TGTGCCAGCAGCTTAGTGACGGACTGGCCCCAGCATTTT	CASSLVTDWPQHF	TRBJ1-5	many	TRBV7-2	.
TGTGCCAGTAAGACCGGGACCAACACCGGGGAGCTGTTTTTT	CASKTGTNTGELFF	TRBJ2-2	few	TRBV6-1	.
TGTGCCAGCAGGGAGGTCGGGCGGGCCTACGAGCAGTACTTC	CASREVGRAYEQYF	TRBJ2-7	few	TRBV27	.
TGTGCCAGCAGCCAAGATAATCTAGGGGGGGCCAGCGACGAGCAGTACTTC	CASSQDNLGGASDEQYF	TRBJ2-7	.	TRBV3-1	.
TGTGCCGGATCCCCGGGGGCGCTAGTCTACGAGCAGTACTTC	CAGSPGALVYEQYF	TRBJ2-7	.	TRBV28	.
TGTGCCGTACGGAAGGGCAATCAGCCCCAGCATTTT	CAVRKGNQPQHF	TRBJ1-5	few	TRBV13	.